This T cell receptor beta chain stems from a study of regulatory T cells in long-lasting Graves disease. Turning to the study itself: Persistent Graves' disease denoted over 5 years of antithyroid drugs plus positive TSH receptor antibodies. The study's findings and limits: Persistent disease was characterized by preferential usage of TRBV28, TRBJ1-2 and TRBJ2-5. The study found lower TCR diversity in persistent Graves' patients than in newly diagnosed ones.

Sequencing libraries for TCR beta were prepared with iRepertoire HTBI primers and Arm-PCR of CDR3 regions. TCRdb redid the calling of the multiplex PCR reads with MiXCR, one entry per CDR3 protein. The sample gives some 330,000 distinct CDR3 sequences, approximately 25% of which show up once; under 35% is in the top ten. This clonotype was seen a handful of times. The target antigen is unknown. Per the germline V gene, CDR1 is DFQATT and CDR2 is SNEGSKA (reference sequence). The V gene end was trimmed by 6 bases and the J gene end by 4 bases; junction bases not matched to a gene: 5. There are 13 residues in the CDR3. Time point of the sample: persistent/refractory GD, antithyroid drugs over 5 years with positive TRAb. RNA extracted from PBMCs served as the sequencing template.

This receptor was taken from a woman between 35 and 50 years old with Graves disease. This chain links TRBV20-1 with TRBJ2-7; 11 bases map to TRBD1. Sequenced material: peripheral blood mononuclear cells (PBMCs), taken when the disease was refractory, from a patient treated with antithyroid drugs. The CDR3: CSASGDRGYEQYF. Here the CDR3 DNA reads TGCAGTGCCTCGGGGGACAGGGGGTACGAGCAGTACTTC.